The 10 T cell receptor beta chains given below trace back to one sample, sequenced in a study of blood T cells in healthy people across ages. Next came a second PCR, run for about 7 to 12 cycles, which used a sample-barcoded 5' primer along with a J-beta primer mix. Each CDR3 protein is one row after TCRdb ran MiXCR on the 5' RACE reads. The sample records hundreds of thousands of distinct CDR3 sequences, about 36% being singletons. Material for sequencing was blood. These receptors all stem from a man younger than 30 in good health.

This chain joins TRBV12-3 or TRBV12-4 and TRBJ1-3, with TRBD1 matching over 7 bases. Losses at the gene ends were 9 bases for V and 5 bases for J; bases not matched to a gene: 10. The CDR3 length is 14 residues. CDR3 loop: CASTQQGSRNTIYF. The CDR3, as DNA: TGTGCCAGTACTCAACAGGGGTCGCGAAACACCATATATTTT.

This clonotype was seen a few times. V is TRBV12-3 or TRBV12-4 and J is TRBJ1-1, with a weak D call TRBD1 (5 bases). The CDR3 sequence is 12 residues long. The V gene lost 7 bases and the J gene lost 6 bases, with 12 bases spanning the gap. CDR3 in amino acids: CASTIGGSEAFF. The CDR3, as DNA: TGTGCCAGCACCATTGGGGGGTCTGAAGCTTTCTTT.

CDR3: CASSVLQGEGYTF. CDR3 bases: TGTGCCAGCAGTGTCCTGCAGGGGGAGGGCTACACCTTC. V is TRBV6-5 and J is TRBJ1-2, with 7 bases lining up with TRBD1. CDR3 length: 13 residues. J lost 8 bases, V lost 5 bases, and 8 bases had no gene match. From germline, CDR1 is MNHEY and CDR2 SVGAGI.

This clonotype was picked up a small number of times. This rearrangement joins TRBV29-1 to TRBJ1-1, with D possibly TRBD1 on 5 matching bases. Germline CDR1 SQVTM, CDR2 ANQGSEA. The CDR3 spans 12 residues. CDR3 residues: CTTGGVNTEAFF. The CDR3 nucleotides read TGCACCACGGGGGGAGTGAACACTGAAGCTTTCTTT.

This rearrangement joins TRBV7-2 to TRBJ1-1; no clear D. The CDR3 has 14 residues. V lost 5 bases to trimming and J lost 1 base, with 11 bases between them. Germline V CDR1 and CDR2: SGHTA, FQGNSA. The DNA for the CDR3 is TGTGCCAGCAGCCCAGGACGACCGAACACTGAAGCTTTCTTT. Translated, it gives CASSPGRPNTEAFF. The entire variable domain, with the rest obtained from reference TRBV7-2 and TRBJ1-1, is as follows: GAGVSQSPSNKVTEKGKDVELRCDPISGHTALYWYRQSLGQGLEFLIYFQGNSAPDKSGLPSDRFSAERTGGSVSTLTIQRTQQEDSAVYLCASSPGRPNTEAFFGQGTRLTVV.

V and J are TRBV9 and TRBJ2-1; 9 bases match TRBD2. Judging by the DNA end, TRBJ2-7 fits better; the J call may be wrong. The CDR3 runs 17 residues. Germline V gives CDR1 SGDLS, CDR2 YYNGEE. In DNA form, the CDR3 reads TGTGCCAGCAGCGTAGATCGGGTCCAGCGGGGGGTTAATGAGCAGTACTTC. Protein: CASSVDRVQRGVNEQYF.

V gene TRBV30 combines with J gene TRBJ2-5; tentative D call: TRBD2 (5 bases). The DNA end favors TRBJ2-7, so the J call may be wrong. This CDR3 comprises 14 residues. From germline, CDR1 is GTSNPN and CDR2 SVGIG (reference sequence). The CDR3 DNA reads TGTGCCTGGAGCACTTTGAGGGAGCCCTACGAGCAGTACTTC. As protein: CAWSTLREPYEQYF.

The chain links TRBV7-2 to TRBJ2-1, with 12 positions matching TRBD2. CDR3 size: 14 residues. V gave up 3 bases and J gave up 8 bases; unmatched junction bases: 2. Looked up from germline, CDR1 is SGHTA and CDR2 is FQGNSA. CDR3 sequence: CASSLTSGGDEQFF. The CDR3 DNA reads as TGTGCCAGCAGCTTGACTAGCGGGGGCGATGAGCAGTTCTTC.

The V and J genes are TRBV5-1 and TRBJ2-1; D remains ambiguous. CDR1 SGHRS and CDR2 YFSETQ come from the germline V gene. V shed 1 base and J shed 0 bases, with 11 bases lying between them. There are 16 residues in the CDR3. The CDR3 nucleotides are TGCGCCAGCAGCTTGATGGGGTCTAGCTCCTACAATGAGCAGTTCTTC. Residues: CASSLMGSSSYNEQFF.

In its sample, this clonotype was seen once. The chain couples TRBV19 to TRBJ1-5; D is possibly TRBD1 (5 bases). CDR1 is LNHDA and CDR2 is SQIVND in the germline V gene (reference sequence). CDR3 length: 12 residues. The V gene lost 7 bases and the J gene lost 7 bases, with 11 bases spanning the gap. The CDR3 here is CASTGSGQPQHF. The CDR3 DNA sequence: TGTGCCAGTACAGGGTCTGGGCAGCCCCAGCATTTT.